Listed here are 19 T cell receptor beta chains from one sample, sequenced in a study of neurological immune-mediated disorders. Time point defined: longitudinal time-point 3. MiXCR, applied by TCRdb to the 5' RACE reads, yields one record per CDR3 protein. The sample comprises fewer than 85,000 distinct CDR3 sequences, 4.3% of which are singletons, and roughly 5.6% rests with the top ten. The sequenced material came from PBMCs. The source is an older woman with multiple sclerosis.

This clonotype was counted many times. The chain couples TRBV3-1 to TRBJ2-7, with 11 bases identical to TRBD1. This CDR3 has 14 amino acids. With 7 bases clipped from V and 7 bases from J, the junction kept 9 bases outside the gene matches. Germline V gene data show CDR1 as LGHDT and CDR2 as YNNKEL (reference sequence). The CDR3 nucleotides read TGTGCCAGCACCCGAGGACAGGGGGCTCAAGAGCAGTACTTC. Translating gives CASTRGQGAQEQYF.

This clonotype occurred many times. This rearrangement joins TRBV5-1 to TRBJ1-2; 7 bases agree with TRBD1. With V trimmed by 3 bases and J by 2 bases, 10 bases remained unmatched. The CDR3 covers 16 residues. Germline CDR1 reads SGHRS; CDR2 reads YFSETQ. DNA of the CDR3: TGCGCCAGCAGCTCGGCCAGACAGGGCGGCAACTATGGCTACACCTTC. Residues: CASSSARQGGNYGYTF.

At least ten counts were recorded for this clonotype. The V and J genes are TRBV5-1 and TRBJ2-1, with TRBD2 as a possible D gene (5 bases). Germline values: CDR1 SGHRS, CDR2 YFSETQ. The CDR3 spans 12 residues. Trimming left V 7 bases short and J 3 bases short, with 8 bases between. Here the CDR3 DNA reads TGCGCCAGCGGCCGGGACTACAATGAGCAGTTCTTC. Its translation is CASGRDYNEQFF.

This clonotype was seen at least ten times. J is TRBJ2-2 and V is TRBV20-1; TRBD1 might be the D (5 bases). V was shortened by 5 bases and J by 7 bases, with 14 bases between the two germline ends. The length of the CDR3 is 13 residues. CDR1 is DFQATT and CDR2 is SNEGSKA in the germline V gene (reference sequence). Here the CDR3 DNA reads TGCAGTGCTTATCAGGGTGGGGACGGGGAGCTGTTTTTT. Amino acids: CSAYQGGDGELFF.

This clonotype was detected many times. The chain has TRBV5-1 and TRBJ1-2, with TRBD1 matching over 9 bases. The CDR3 has 13 residues. The V gene end was trimmed by 3 bases and the J gene end by 3 bases; junction bases not matched to a gene: 0. The V gene's germline CDR1 is SGHRS and CDR2 YFSETQ. CDR3 residues: CASSWTGDYGYTF. The CDR3 DNA reads TGCGCCAGCAGCTGGACAGGGGACTATGGCTACACCTTC.

In its sample, this clonotype was seen many times. V gene TRBV10-3 combines with J gene TRBJ2-7, with TRBD2 matching 13 bases. Trimming removed 3 bases from V and 7 bases from J; junction bases left unmatched: 9. The CDR3 has 16 residues. CDR1 ENHRY and CDR2 SYGVKD come from the germline V gene. The CDR3 is CAISDGRLAGGSEQYF. The CDR3, as DNA: TGTGCCATCAGTGATGGGCGACTAGCGGGGGGCAGTGAGCAGTACTTC.

This clonotype was observed many times. The V and J genes are TRBV18 and TRBJ2-5; unclear D gene. The CDR3 spans 13 residues. Looked up from germline, CDR1 is KGHSH and CDR2 is LQKENI. With 3 bases removed from V and 5 bases from J, the gap between germline ends came to 10 bases. CDR3 sequence (DNA): TGTGCCAGCTCACCGGGTCTAGAGGAGACCCAGTACTTC. The encoded protein is CASSPGLEETQYF.

There are many counts of this clonotype. The chain has TRBV28 and TRBJ1-6, with a weak D call TRBD1 (5 bases). Germline V gene sequence: CDR1 MDHEN, CDR2 SYDVKM. The CDR3 is made up of 18 amino acids. Trimming shortened V by 7 bases and J by 9 bases, and 28 bases separated the two germline ends. The CDR3, as DNA: TGTGCCAGCACCTCAATCACGAGGACACGGAATATTGGTTCACCCCTCCACTTT. Translating gives CASTSITRTRNIGSPLHF.

This clonotype has at least ten counts. The chain combines TRBV20-1 with TRBJ1-5; D unclear. This CDR3 region has 15 residues. V gave up 3 bases and J gave up 3 bases, with 15 bases separating them. The germline V gene has CDR1 DFQATT and CDR2 SNEGSKA (reference sequence). As DNA, the CDR3 is TGCAGTGCTAGCCCGACTGAAGTCACCAATCAGCCCCAGCATTTT. Protein sequence: CSASPTEVTNQPQHF.

This clonotype was seen many times. The V gene is TRBV24-1, the J gene TRBJ1-5; a weak D match, TRBD1 (5 bases). The CDR3 has 14 residues. The V gene's germline CDR1 is KGHDR and CDR2 SFDVKD. V was shortened by 5 bases and J by 3 bases, with 10 bases between the two germline ends. CDR3 region: CATSVHRTNQPQHF. As DNA, the CDR3 is TGTGCCACCAGTGTTCACAGGACCAATCAGCCCCAGCATTTT.

In its sample, this clonotype was seen many times. This chain joins TRBV18 and TRBJ1-1; D is unclear. This CDR3 is 14 amino acids long. Germline lookup yields CDR1 KGHSH and CDR2 LQKENI. Trimming stripped 6 bases from V and 5 bases from J, with 16 bases between. As DNA, the CDR3 is TGTGCCAGCTCCCCCGACCAGATCGGAACTGAAGCTTTCTTT. Amino acid sequence: CASSPDQIGTEAFF.

At least ten counts were recorded for this clonotype. The CDR3 DNA sequence: TGTGCCTGGAGTGGGGACGGCAGCTCCTACAATGAGCAGTTCTTC. Amino acids: CAWSGDGSSYNEQFF. This chain links TRBV30 with TRBJ2-1; D may match TRBD1 or TRBD2 (5 bases each). The CDR3 extends over 15 amino acids. Trimming removed 1 base from V and 0 bases from J, with 10 bases in between. Looked up from germline, CDR1 is GTSNPN and CDR2 is SVGIG (reference sequence).

In this sample, this clonotype turned up many times. This chain links TRBV20-1 with TRBJ1-5; unclear D gene. V was pared by 1 base and J by 7 bases, with 11 bases between. There are 13 residues in the CDR3. Germline V lookup: CDR1 DFQATT, CDR2 SNEGSKA (reference sequence). The CDR3 is CSARVRVEQPQHF. CDR3 coding DNA: TGCAGTGCTAGAGTCCGCGTGGAGCAGCCCCAGCATTTT.

This clonotype came up many times. The rearrangement uses TRBV29-1 and TRBJ2-5, with a possible D match to TRBD2 (6 bases). This CDR3 has 13 amino acids. The germline gives CDR1 SQVTM, CDR2 ANQGSEA. V gave up 4 bases and J gave up 5 bases, with 14 bases separating them. This chain's CDR3 is CSVGGGASETQYF. The CDR3, as DNA: TGCAGCGTTGGTGGAGGGGCCAGCGAGACCCAGTACTTC.

This clonotype was counted ten times or more. The chain employs TRBV5-1 and TRBJ2-3; 11 nucleotides line up with TRBD2. The CDR3 extends over 17 amino acids. From germline, CDR1 is SGHRS and CDR2 YFSETQ. V lost 0 bases and J lost 1; bases outside the gene matches: 4. Here the CDR3 reads CASSLVPLAGGTDTQYF. The CDR3 DNA follows: TGCGCCAGCAGCTTGGTGCCACTAGCGGGGGGCACAGATACGCAGTATTTT.

This clonotype has at least ten counts. The rearrangement uses TRBV10-3 and TRBJ1-1; 7 nucleotides agree with TRBD1. CDR1 ENHRY and CDR2 SYGVKD come from the germline V gene. The CDR3 is 15 amino acids. V dropped 4 bases and J dropped 4; count of bases not matched to a gene: 9. The CDR3 reads CAISGTDRAGTEAFF. CDR3 nucleotides: TGTGCCATCAGTGGGACAGACAGGGCCGGCACTGAAGCTTTCTTT.

This clonotype occurred many times. V usage is TRBV24-1 and J usage is TRBJ1-2, with D possibly matching TRBD1 (6 bases). CDR1 and CDR2 (germline): KGHDR, SFDVKD. Trimming removed 3 bases at V and 8 bases at J, with 15 bases between. CDR3 size: 14 residues. The CDR3 spells CATSDLPGGSGYTF. As DNA, the CDR3 is TGTGCCACCAGTGATCTCCCGGGGGGCTCGGGCTACACCTTC.

This clonotype was seen at least ten times. CDR3 in DNA: TGTGCCACCAGCAGAGGAACAGGGGCGGGTTATGGCTACACCTTC. Translation: CATSRGTGAGYGYTF. The genes are TRBV15 and TRBJ1-2; 7 bases are shared with TRBD1. From germline, CDR1 is LNHNV and CDR2 YYDKDF (reference sequence). The CDR3 spans 15 residues. The V gene end was trimmed by 1 base and the J gene end by 5 bases; junction bases not matched to a gene: 7.

This clonotype has a handful of counts. The chain recombines TRBV30 with TRBJ2-1; D gene ambiguous. The CDR3 consists of 14 residues. CDR1 is GTSNPN, CDR2 SVGIG, per germline (reference sequence). V was pared by 4 bases and J by 4 bases, with 14 bases between. CDR3 nucleotide sequence: TGTGCCTGGAATTCACGGGTTCCTTACAATGAGCAGTTCTTC. It codes for CAWNSRVPYNEQFF.